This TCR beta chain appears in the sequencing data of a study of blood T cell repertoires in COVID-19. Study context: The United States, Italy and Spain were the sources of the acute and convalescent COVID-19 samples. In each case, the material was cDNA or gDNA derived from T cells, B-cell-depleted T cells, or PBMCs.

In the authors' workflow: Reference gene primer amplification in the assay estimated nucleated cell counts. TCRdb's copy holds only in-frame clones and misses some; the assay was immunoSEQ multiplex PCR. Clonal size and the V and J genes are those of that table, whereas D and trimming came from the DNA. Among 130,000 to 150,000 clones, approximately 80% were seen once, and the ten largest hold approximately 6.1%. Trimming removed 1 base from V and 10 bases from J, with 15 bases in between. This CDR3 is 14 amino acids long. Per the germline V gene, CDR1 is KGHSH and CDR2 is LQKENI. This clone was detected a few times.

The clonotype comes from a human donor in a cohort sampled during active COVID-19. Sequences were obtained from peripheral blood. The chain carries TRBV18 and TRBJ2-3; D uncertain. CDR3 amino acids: CASSPLSRESAQYF. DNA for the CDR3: TGTGCCAGCTCACCACTCTCACGCGAATCCGCGCAGTATTTT.